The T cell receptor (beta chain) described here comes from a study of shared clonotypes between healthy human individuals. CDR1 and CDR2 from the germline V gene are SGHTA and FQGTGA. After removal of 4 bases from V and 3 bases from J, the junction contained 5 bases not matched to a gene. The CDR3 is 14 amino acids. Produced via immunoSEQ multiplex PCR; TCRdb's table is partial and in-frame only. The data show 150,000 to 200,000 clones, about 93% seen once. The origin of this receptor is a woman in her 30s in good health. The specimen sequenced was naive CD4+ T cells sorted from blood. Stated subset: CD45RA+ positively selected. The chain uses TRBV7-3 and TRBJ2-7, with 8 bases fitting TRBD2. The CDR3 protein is CASSYGLAGYEQYF. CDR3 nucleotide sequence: TGTGCCAGCAGCTACGGACTAGCAGGCTACGAGCAGTACTTC.